The 24 T cell receptor beta chains below all came from one sample that was sequenced in a study of shared clonotypes between healthy human individuals. Using immunoSEQ multiplex PCR, the repertoire was profiled, and TCRdb retains in-frame clones only, with some absent. The sample shows 2 million to 3 million clones, more than 85% of them seen only once. The specimen was naive CD4+ T cells from PBMCs. Noted subset: CD45RA+ positively selected. The receptor source for this set is a man aged 18 to 29 in good health. Some clones in this sample may be carry-over from other donors' samples.

The chain uses TRBV27 and TRBJ1-1, with 7 bases identical to TRBD1. The CDR3 totals 16 residues. Germline V gives CDR1 MNHEY, CDR2 SMNVEV (reference sequence). V shed 6 bases and J 7 bases; nucleotides not matched to a gene: 17. Here the CDR3 DNA reads TGTGCCAGCAGCCCCGCGACAGGGAGGGGAGGGATTGAAGCTTTCTTT. Amino acid sequence: CASSPATGRGGIEAFF.

The V and J genes are TRBV28 and TRBJ2-7; TRBD1 matches 8 bases. The CDR3 has 15 residues. V dropped 5 bases and J dropped 5; count of bases not matched to a gene: 11. CDR1 MDHEN and CDR2 SYDVKM come from the germline V gene. CDR3 DNA sequence: TGTGCCAGCAGTCCCCAGGGGGCGTTGGCCCACGAGCAGTACTTC. This encodes CASSPQGALAHEQYF.

The rearrangement joins TRBV28 to TRBJ2-7, with D possibly being TRBD2 (6 bases). Germline-derived CDR1 and CDR2 are MDHEN and SYDVKM. The CDR3 contains 13 residues. V was pared by 2 bases and J by 7 bases, with 12 bases between. Here the CDR3 DNA reads TGTGCCAGCAGTTTAATACGGGGGTGGGAGCAGTACTTC. Protein sequence: CASSLIRGWEQYF.

This sequence joins TRBV7-7 and TRBJ2-3; D may be TRBD1 (6 bases). The CDR3 is 14 amino acids. Germline V gives CDR1 SSHAT, CDR2 FNYEAQ (reference sequence). V was clipped by 5 bases and J by 5 bases, with 14 bases between them. CDR3 nucleotides: TGTGCCAGCAGCCCCCATCAGGGGCAAGATACGCAGTATTTT. Protein: CASSPHQGQDTQYF.

The CDR3 DNA is TGCAGCGTGGCCCTCGGGACAGGTGATGAAAAACTGTTTTTT. Its protein product is CSVALGTGDEKLFF. The chain carries TRBV29-1 and TRBJ1-4, with 8 bases fitting TRBD1. The germline CDR1 and CDR2 sequences are SQVTM and ANQGSEA. Trimming at V came to 6 bases and at J to 6 bases, leaving 9 bases not matched to a gene. The CDR3 spans 14 residues.

The genes are TRBV2 and TRBJ2-2; D call uncertain. CDR3 length: 11 residues. V was pared by 7 bases and J by 8 bases, with 8 bases between. Germline CDR1 reads SNHLY; CDR2 reads FYNNEI. The CDR3 spells CASIYVGELFF. For the CDR3, the DNA is TGTGCCAGCATTTATGTGGGGGAGCTGTTTTTT.

The chain has TRBV5-1 and TRBJ2-4; 7 nucleotides match TRBD2. Germline CDR1 is SGHRS and CDR2 is YFSETQ. V trimming: 4 bases; J trimming: 4 bases; junction bases outside the gene matches: 8. The CDR3 consists of 15 residues. This chain's CDR3 is CASSPSGGLKNIQYF. In nucleotides, the CDR3 is TGCGCCAGCAGCCCGTCGGGGGGTTTAAAAAACATTCAGTACTTC. The whole variable domain, filled in from reference TRBV5-1 and TRBJ2-4, reads KAGVTQTPRYLIKTRGQQVTLSCSPISGHRSVSWYQQTPGQGLQFLFEYFSETQRNKGNFPGRFSGRQFSNSRSEMNVSTLELGDSALYLCASSPSGGLKNIQYFGAGTRLSVL.

This sequence joins TRBV2 and TRBJ1-4; D is ambiguous. Between the trimmed V and J ends, which lost 5 bases and 8 bases, there was a span of 12 bases. The CDR3 is 13 amino acids. Per the germline V gene, CDR1 is SNHLY and CDR2 is FYNNEI. The chain's CDR3 is CASSSRSREKLFF. CDR3 coding DNA: TGTGCCAGCAGTAGCAGATCGAGGGAAAAACTGTTTTTT. Filled out from reference TRBV2 and TRBJ1-4, the complete variable domain reads EPEVTQTPSHQVTQMGQEVILRCVPISNHLYFYWYRQILGQKVEFLVSFYNNEISEKSEIFDDQFSVERPDGSNFTLKIRSTKLEDSAMYFCASSSRSREKLFFGSGTQLSVL.

The V and J genes are TRBV2 and TRBJ1-5; no clear D. The germline V gene has CDR1 SNHLY and CDR2 FYNNEI. V was trimmed by 8 bases and J by 6 bases, leaving 8 bases between them. The CDR3 consists of 11 residues. This chain's CDR3 is CASGEGQPQHF. The CDR3 DNA reads as TGTGCCAGCGGGGAGGGTCAGCCCCAGCATTTT.

This clone was counted a single time. The V call is TRBV28, the J call TRBJ1-3; possible D gene TRBD1, 5 bases. Germline values: CDR1 MDHEN, CDR2 SYDVKM. The length of the CDR3 is 17 residues. Trimming stripped 0 bases from V and 0 bases from J, with 12 bases between. In nucleotides, the CDR3 is TGTGCCAGCAGTTTATGGGTTGGGGGGAGCTCTGGAAACACCATATATTTT. Protein product: CASSLWVGGSSGNTIYF.

This clone turned up a few times. The chain is built from TRBV5-1 and TRBJ1-5; TRBD1 agrees at 7 bases. Germline assignment: CDR1 SGHRS and CDR2 YFSETQ. The CDR3 consists of 15 residues. V dropped 4 bases and J dropped 6; count of bases not matched to a gene: 10. CDR3 sequence reads: CASSPQGLGSQPQHF. The CDR3 DNA is TGCGCCAGCAGCCCACAGGGGCTTGGGAGTCAGCCCCAGCATTTT.

This clone was counted a single time. This sequence joins TRBV12-1 and TRBJ2-1; the table's TRBD2 call for D was not verified on the DNA. TRBV12-1 is assigned pseudogene status. The CDR3 runs to 18 residues. CDR3 residues: CASNRGLALPGTYNEQFF. The DNA for the CDR3 is TGTGCCAGCAACCGCGGACTAGCACTCCCTGGGACCTACAATGAGCAGTTCTTC.

V is TRBV9 and J is TRBJ1-3; perhaps TRBD1 as D (5 bases). Germline CDR1 reads SGDLS; CDR2 reads YYNGEE. Trimming shortened V by 4 bases and J by 1 base, and 12 bases separated the two germline ends. The CDR3 consists of 15 residues. The DNA for the CDR3 is TGTGCCAGCAGCCGGCGACAGAGATCTGGAAACACCATATATTTT. Its translation: CASSRRQRSGNTIYF.

J is TRBJ1-1 and V is TRBV19; D remains ambiguous. The CDR3 has 12 amino acids. Germline V gene lookup returns CDR1 LNHDA and CDR2 SQIVND (reference sequence). Trimming removed 5 bases at V and 4 bases at J, with 8 bases between. The CDR3 DNA follows: TGTGCCAGTAGTGATTGGGGCACTGAAGCTTTCTTT. Protein sequence: CASSDWGTEAFF.

The chain combines TRBV5-1 with TRBJ1-1; D is possibly TRBD1 (6 bases). Germline V gene sequence: CDR1 SGHRS, CDR2 YFSETQ. The CDR3 consists of 16 residues. With 4 bases removed from V and 8 bases from J, the gap between germline ends came to 24 bases. The CDR3 here is CASSLTPSQQGREAFF. The CDR3 nucleotides read TGCGCCAGCAGCCTGACCCCTAGTCAACAGGGTCGCGAAGCTTTCTTT.

This clone appeared once. The same CDR3 arises from other DNA sequences in this sample as well. The chain employs TRBV6-5 and TRBJ1-2; no definite D call. CDR1 and CDR2 from the germline V gene are MNHEY and SVGAGI. This CDR3 comprises 13 residues. V was clipped by 3 bases and J by 2 bases, with 7 bases between them. The CDR3: CASSYAGNYGYTF. The CDR3 DNA reads as TGTGCCAGCAGTTATGCGGGGAACTATGGCTACACCTTC.

This chain connects TRBV9 to TRBJ2-3, with D unresolved. V lost 1 base to trimming and J lost 2 bases, with 17 bases between them. This CDR3 spans 17 amino acids. Germline V gene lookup returns CDR1 SGDLS and CDR2 YYNGEE. This chain's CDR3 is CASSVSSSIGFTDTQYF. CDR3 in DNA: TGTGCCAGCAGCGTATCATCTTCTATCGGCTTCACAGATACGCAGTATTTT.

The V gene is TRBV19, the J gene TRBJ2-4; D may be TRBD2 (5 bases). The germline V and J ends were trimmed by 5 bases and 8 bases, with 10 bases remaining between them. Germline CDR1 and CDR2: LNHDA and SQIVND (reference sequence). The CDR3 extends over 12 amino acids. The CDR3 loop is CASSQRRDIQYF. CDR3 nucleotide sequence: TGTGCCAGTAGTCAAAGGCGGGACATTCAGTACTTC.

V is TRBV5-6 and J is TRBJ2-5; D may match TRBD1 or TRBD2 (5 bases each). The J call is in doubt because the DNA end fits TRBJ2-7 better. Germline V gives CDR1 SGHDT, CDR2 YYEEEE. The CDR3 runs to 15 residues. The DNA of the CDR3 is TGTGCCAGCAGCTTGTGGGACGGGTACTCCTACGAGCAGTACTTC. Protein sequence: CASSLWDGYSYEQYF.

Comment on this clone: The identical CDR3 is also encoded by other nucleotide sequences in the sample. J is TRBJ2-7 and V is TRBV19, with D possibly matching TRBD1 (6 bases). Germline V CDR1 and CDR2: LNHDA, SQIVND (reference sequence). Trimming removed 3 bases at V and 4 bases at J, with 13 bases between. The CDR3 loop spans 14 amino acids. The CDR3 loop reads CASSIRDTSYEQYF. CDR3 sequence (DNA): TGTGCCAGTAGTATTCGGGACACGAGTTACGAGCAGTACTTC. Complete variable domain (other parts from reference TRBV19 and TRBJ2-7): DGGITQSPKYLFRKEGQNVTLSCEQNLNHDAMYWYRQDPGQGLRLIYYSQIVNDFQKGDIAEGYSVSREKKESFPLTVTSAQKNPTAFYLCASSIRDTSYEQYFGPGTRLTVT.

The chain carries TRBV25-1 and TRBJ2-3, with D perhaps matching TRBD1 (5 bases). CDR1 is MGHDK, CDR2 SYGVNS, per germline. Trimming stripped 6 bases from V and 0 bases from J, with 10 bases between. The CDR3 totals 14 residues. The CDR3 here is CASSPTASTDTQYF. The CDR3 DNA sequence: TGTGCCAGCAGCCCGACAGCGAGCACAGATACGCAGTATTTT.

The CDR3 DNA reads as TGCGCCAGCAGCTTCGGGACAGGGGGCTCCTACGAGCAGTACTTC. Its translation is CASSFGTGGSYEQYF. The chain is built from TRBV5-1 and TRBJ2-7; TRBD1 matches 11 bases. Germline V lookup: CDR1 SGHRS, CDR2 YFSETQ. The trim removed 2 bases at V and 0 bases at J, leaving 1 base unmatched. This CDR3 contains 15 residues.

This clone appeared a single time. J is TRBJ2-4 and V is TRBV19, with 7 bases matching TRBD2. Germline CDR1 LNHDA, CDR2 SQIVND (reference sequence). The V segment lost 9 bases and the J segment 3 bases; nucleotides outside the gene matches: 5. CDR3 length equals 13 residues. The CDR3 sequence is CASLGEGKNIQYF. CDR3 nucleotides: TGTGCCAGCCTAGGGGAGGGCAAAAACATTCAGTACTTC. Looking up the rest from reference TRBV19 and TRBJ2-4 gives the full variable domain: DGGITQSPKYLFRKEGQNVTLSCEQNLNHDAMYWYRQDPGQGLRLIYYSQIVNDFQKGDIAEGYSVSREKKESFPLTVTSAQKNPTAFYLCASLGEGKNIQYFGAGTRLSVL.

The chain combines TRBV5-1 with TRBJ2-7; no clear D. From germline, CDR1 is SGHRS and CDR2 YFSETQ. The CDR3 runs to 12 residues. The V and J ends lost 7 bases and 5 bases respectively, with 13 bases between them. CDR3 sequence: CASGPDWNEQYF. CDR3 DNA: TGCGCCAGCGGACCAGACTGGAACGAGCAGTACTTC.